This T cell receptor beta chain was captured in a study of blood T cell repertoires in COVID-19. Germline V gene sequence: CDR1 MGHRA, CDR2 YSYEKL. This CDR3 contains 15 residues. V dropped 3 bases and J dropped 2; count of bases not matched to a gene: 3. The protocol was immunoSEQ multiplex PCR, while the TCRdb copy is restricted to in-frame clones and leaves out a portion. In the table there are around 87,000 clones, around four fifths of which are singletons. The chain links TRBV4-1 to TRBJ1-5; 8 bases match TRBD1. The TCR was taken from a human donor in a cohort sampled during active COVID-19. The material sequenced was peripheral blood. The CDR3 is CASSHQGAGNQPQHF. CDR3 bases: TGCGCCAGCAGCCATCAGGGGGCCGGCAATCAGCCCCAGCATTTT.